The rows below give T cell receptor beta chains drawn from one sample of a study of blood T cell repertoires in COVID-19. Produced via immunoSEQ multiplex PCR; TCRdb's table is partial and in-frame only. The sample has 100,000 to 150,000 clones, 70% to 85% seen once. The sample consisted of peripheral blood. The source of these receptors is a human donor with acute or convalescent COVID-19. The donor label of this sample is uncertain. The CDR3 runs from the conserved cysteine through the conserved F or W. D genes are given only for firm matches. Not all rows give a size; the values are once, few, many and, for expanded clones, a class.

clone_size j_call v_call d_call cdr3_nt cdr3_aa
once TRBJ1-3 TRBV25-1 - TGTGCCAGCAGTGGGAGGGGAGGAAACACCATATATTTT CASSGRGGNTIYF
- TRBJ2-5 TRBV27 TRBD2 TGTGCCAGCAGTCAGATAGCGGGGCCGGGGGAGACCCAGTACTTC CASSQIAGPGETQYF
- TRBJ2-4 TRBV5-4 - TGTGCCAGCAGCTTGGACGGGGGAGCCAAAAACATTCAGTACTTC CASSLDGGAKNIQYF
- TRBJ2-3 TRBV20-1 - TGCAGTGCTACCCAGGGAGGTACGCAGTATTTT CSATQGGTQYF
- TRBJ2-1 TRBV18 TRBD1 TGTGCCACCGGACAGGGGGCGAGGGACAATGAGCAGTTCTTC CATGQGARDNEQFF
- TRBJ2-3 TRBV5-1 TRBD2 TGCGCCAGCAGCTTGGCCGGGGGGTGGACAGATACGCAGTATTTT CASSLAGGWTDTQYF
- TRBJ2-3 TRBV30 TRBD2 TGTGCCTGGGGAAGAGCTAGCGGGGGGCTGTCAGATACGCAGTATTTT CAWGRASGGLSDTQYF
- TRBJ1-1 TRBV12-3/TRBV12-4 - TGTGCCAGCAGTATCGGGGGAGGCCTTGAAGCTTTCTTT CASSIGGGLEAFF
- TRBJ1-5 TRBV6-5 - TGTGCCAGCATGCTGACAGGCGGGAATCAGCCCCAGCATTTT CASMLTGGNQPQHF
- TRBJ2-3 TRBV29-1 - TGCAGCGTTGATGCTAGCTCACAGGATACGCAGTATTTT CSVDASSQDTQYF
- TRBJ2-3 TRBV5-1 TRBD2 TGCGCCAGCAGCCGGACTAGCGGGGGGTTTACGCAGTATTTT CASSRTSGGFTQYF
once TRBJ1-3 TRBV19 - TGTGCCAGTAGTATAGTAGCCAGCTCTGGAAACACCATATATTTT CASSIVASSGNTIYF
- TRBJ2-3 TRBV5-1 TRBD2 TGCGCCAGCAGCAAGTTACTAGCGGCTTCCACAGATACGCAGTATTTT CASSKLLAASTDTQYF
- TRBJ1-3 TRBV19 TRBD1 TGTGCCAGCGCTGCCCCCGGGACAGTTGGAAACACCATATATTTT CASAAPGTVGNTIYF
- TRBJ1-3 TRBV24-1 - TGTGCCACCAGTGATTCTTCCTCTGGAAACACCATATATTTT CATSDSSSGNTIYF
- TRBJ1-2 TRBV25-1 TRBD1 TGTGCCAGCAGTGCCCTAGGGGGCGATGGCTACACCTTC CASSALGGDGYTF
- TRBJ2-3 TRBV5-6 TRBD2 TGTGCCAGCAGCTTCCTGACTAGCGGGGGCGCAGATACGCAGTATTTT CASSFLTSGGADTQYF
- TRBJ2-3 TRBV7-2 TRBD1 TGTGCCAGCAGCTTTCGGGGACAGGTGACAGATACGCAGTATTTT CASSFRGQVTDTQYF
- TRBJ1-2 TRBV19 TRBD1 TGTGCCAGTAGTACCGGGACAGGTCGTAACTATGGCTACACCTTC CASSTGTGRNYGYTF
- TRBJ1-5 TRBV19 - TGTGCCAGTAGTAGGAGACAGGAACGGGGCAATCAGCCCCAGCATTTT CASSRRQERGNQPQHF
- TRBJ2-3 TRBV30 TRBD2 TGTGCCTGGAGTGTACGGACTAGCGGAGAGATGGATACGCAGTATTTT CAWSVRTSGEMDTQYF
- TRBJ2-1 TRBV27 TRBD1 TGTGCCAGCAGACTCCGGGACAGAGACTACAATGAGCAGTTCTTC CASRLRDRDYNEQFF
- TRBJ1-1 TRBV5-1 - TGCGCCAGCAGCTTGGCCTATGGAGGCCTGAACACTGAAGCTTTCTTT CASSLAYGGLNTEAFF
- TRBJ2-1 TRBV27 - TGTGCCAGCACCCCGCTGGGCAGGGCCGGGGAGCAGTTCTTC CASTPLGRAGEQFF
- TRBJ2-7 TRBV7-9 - TGTGCCAGCAGCTTCACGAGGGCAGGGGTGTCCTCCTACGAGCAGTACTTC CASSFTRAGVSSYEQYF
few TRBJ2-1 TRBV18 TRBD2 TGTGCCAGCTCACCCGCCGGACTAGCGGGGGGCTTAGAGCAGTTCTTC CASSPAGLAGGLEQFF
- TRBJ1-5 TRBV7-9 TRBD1 TGTGCCAGCAGCCGGGGACAGGGCAGTGGCAATCAGCCCCAGCATTTT CASSRGQGSGNQPQHF
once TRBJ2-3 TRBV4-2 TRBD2 TGTGCCAGCAGCCAACTAGCGGGGGGGCCTAGCACAGATACGCAGTATTTT CASSQLAGGPSTDTQYF
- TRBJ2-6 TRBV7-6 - TGTGCCAGCAGCTCATATCAACAGGGAAGTGGTTCTGGGGCCAACGTCCTGACTTTC CASSSYQQGSGSGANVLTF
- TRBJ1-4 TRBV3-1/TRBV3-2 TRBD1 TGTGCCAGCAGCCTGGGGGGACAGGGATACGAAAAACTGTTTTTT CASSLGGQGYEKLFF
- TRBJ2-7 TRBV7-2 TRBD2 TGTGCCAGCAGCTTCGGACTAGCGGGGTCCTACGAGCAGTACTTC CASSFGLAGSYEQYF
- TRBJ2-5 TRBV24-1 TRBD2 TGTGCCACCAGTGACCAGCGGGGGGGGCAAGAGACCCAGTACTTC CATSDQRGGQETQYF
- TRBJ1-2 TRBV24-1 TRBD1 TGTGCCACATCCGGACAGGCCGGAGTGGGTGGCTACACCTTC CATSGQAGVGGYTF
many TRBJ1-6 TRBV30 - TGTGCCTGGAGTGTAAGTCAGGGTGCTTCACCCCTCCACTTT CAWSVSQGASPLHF
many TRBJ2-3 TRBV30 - TGTGCCTGGAGTGTAAGCGGGCGCACAGATACGCAGTATTTT CAWSVSGRTDTQYF
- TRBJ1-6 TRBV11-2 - TGTGCCAGCAGCGCCACAGGGCGCAGTTCACCCCTCCACTTT CASSATGRSSPLHF
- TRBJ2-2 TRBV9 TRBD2 TGTGCCAGCAGCGTAACTAGCGGGGGAGCGAACACCGGGGAGCTGTTTTTT CASSVTSGGANTGELFF
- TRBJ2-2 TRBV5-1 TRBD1 TGCGCCAGCAGCTTCGGACAGGGGGACACCGGGGAGCTGTTTTTT CASSFGQGDTGELFF
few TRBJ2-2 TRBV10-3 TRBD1 TGTGCCTCCAAACGGGACAGCGCTTTGGAGGCGAACACCGGGGAGCTGTTTTTT CASKRDSALEANTGELFF
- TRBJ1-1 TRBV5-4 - TGTGCCAGCAAGGGGACACAGAACACTGAAGCTTTCTTT CASKGTQNTEAFF
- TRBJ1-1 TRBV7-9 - TGTGCCAGCAGCCTGACGGGGGAACACACTGAAGCTTTCTTT CASSLTGEHTEAFF
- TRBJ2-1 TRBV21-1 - TGTGCCAGCAGCAAAGCGCTTACCGGGGGGGCGAGGAACAATGAGCAGTTCTTC CASSKALTGGARNNEQFF
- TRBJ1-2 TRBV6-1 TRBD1 TGTGCCAGCAGTGAATACAGGGGAAGCGGCTACACCTTC CASSEYRGSGYTF
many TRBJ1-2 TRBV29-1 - TGCGCGGACTGGGCTCCGAACTATGGCTACACCTTC CADWAPNYGYTF
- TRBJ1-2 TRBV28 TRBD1 TGTGCCAGCAGCTTTTGGACAGGGGGGAACTATGGCTACACCTTC CASSFWTGGNYGYTF
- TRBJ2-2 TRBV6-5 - TGTGCCAGCATTCCAGGGGTCAGCACCGGGGAGCTGTTTTTT CASIPGVSTGELFF
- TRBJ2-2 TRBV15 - TGTGCCACCAGCAGAGATCGCGGGGCGGTTGCCGGGGAGCTGTTTTTT CATSRDRGAVAGELFF
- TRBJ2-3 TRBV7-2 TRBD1 TGTGCCAGCAGCGTCGGACAGGGGACAGATACGCAGTATTTT CASSVGQGTDTQYF
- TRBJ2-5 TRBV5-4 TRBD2 TGTGCCAGCAGCTTGATCGGGGGGCAAGAGACCCAGTACTTC CASSLIGGQETQYF
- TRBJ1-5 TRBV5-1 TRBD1 TGCGCCAGCAGCCCCGAGGGGGCAGGCAATCAGCCCCAGCATTTT CASSPEGAGNQPQHF
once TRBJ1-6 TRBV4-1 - TGCGCCAGCAGCCAAGTAGTCCAGGATAATTCACCCCTCCACTTT CASSQVVQDNSPLHF
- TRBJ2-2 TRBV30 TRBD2 TGTGCCTGGAGTGTTGGACTAGCGAACACCGGGGAGCTGTTTTTT CAWSVGLANTGELFF
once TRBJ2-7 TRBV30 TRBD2 TGTGCCTGGAGCGGAGGACTAGCGGGGGGGCCCGACGAGCAGTACTTC CAWSGGLAGGPDEQYF